One and the same sample provided the 9 T cell receptor beta chains below, sequenced in a study of blood T cell repertoires in COVID-19. Produced via immunoSEQ multiplex PCR; TCRdb's table is partial and in-frame only. This sample yields more than 100,000 clones, of which 81% are seen a single time; about 8.4% belongs to the top ten. Sequencing used peripheral blood. Every receptor here comes from a woman in her fifties or sixties with active or convalescent COVID-19.

The V call is TRBV7-2, the J call TRBJ2-3, with TRBD1 matching over 9 bases. CDR1 is SGHTA and CDR2 is FQGNSA in the germline V gene. The J segment lost 5 bases and the V segment lost 5 bases, leaving 5 bases of the junction unmatched. The CDR3 runs 14 residues. The CDR3 here is CASSPGDRVDTQYF. Written as DNA, the CDR3 is TGTGCCAGCAGCCCCGGGGACAGGGTAGATACGCAGTATTTT.

V usage is TRBV27 and J usage is TRBJ1-5; a possible D gene is TRBD1 (6 bases). CDR1 is MNHEY and CDR2 is SMNVEV in the germline V gene (reference sequence). The ends were cut back, 5 bases at V and 6 bases at J, with 14 bases in the middle. The CDR3 covers 14 residues. The CDR3 DNA sequence: TGTGCCAGCAGTATCACAGGGATTGGTCAGCCCCAGCATTTT. Residues: CASSITGIGQPQHF.

The V gene is TRBV5-1, the J gene TRBJ2-2; D gene uncertain. The V end was cut by 0 bases, the J end by 5 bases, with 5 bases between. Germline lookup yields CDR1 SGHRS and CDR2 YFSETQ. The CDR3 runs 13 residues. CDR3: CASSLDWTGELFF. CDR3 nucleotides: TGCGCCAGCAGCTTGGACTGGACCGGGGAGCTGTTTTTT.

This clone was seen only once. The rearrangement joins TRBV2 to TRBJ2-3; 9 positions agree with TRBD1. The CDR3 loop spans 15 amino acids. The J segment lost 6 bases and the V segment lost 1 base, leaving 5 bases of the junction unmatched. Looked up from germline, CDR1 is SNHLY and CDR2 is FYNNEI. CDR3 bases: TGTGCCAGCAGTGAAGACAGGGGGCTTGGCGATACGCAGTATTTT. Amino acids: CASSEDRGLGDTQYF.

V gene TRBV28 combines with J gene TRBJ2-7; 11 bases match TRBD1. The germline CDR1 and CDR2 sequences are MDHEN and SYDVKM. This CDR3 has 12 amino acids. CDR3 sequence reads: CVIEGTGGEQYV. CDR3 bases: TGTGTTATCGAGGGGACAGGGGGCGAGCAGTACGTC.

The J gene is TRBJ1-5, the V gene TRBV7-2; D may be TRBD1 (5 bases). Germline V gene sequence: CDR1 SGHTA, CDR2 FQGNSA. The V and J ends lost 2 bases and 1 base respectively, with 12 bases between them. The CDR3 is 16 residues long. As DNA, the CDR3 is TGTGCCAGCAGCTTATATGGGGGGAGCAGCAATCAGCCCCAGCATTTT. It specifies CASSLYGGSSNQPQHF.

The chain uses TRBV11-2 and TRBJ2-1; possibly TRBD1 for D (6 bases). Germline values: CDR1 SGHAT, CDR2 FQNNGV. The CDR3 has 17 residues. V dropped 4 bases and J dropped 5 bases, with 21 bases sitting between them. The CDR3 loop reads CASSYRQAGAGHNEQFF. CDR3 sequence (DNA): TGTGCCAGCAGCTACCGACAGGCCGGCGCAGGGCACAATGAGCAGTTCTTC.

The rearrangement joins TRBV6-4 to TRBJ2-5; 9 positions match TRBD1. CDR1 and CDR2 (germline): MRHNA, SNTAGT. The ends lost 8 bases at V and 4 bases at J; junction bases unmatched: 23. The CDR3 has 19 amino acids. In DNA form, the CDR3 reads TGTGCCAGCCTCCATGACGGGACAGGGTTGGGTATTATCGGAGAGACCCAGTACTTC. Amino acid sequence: CASLHDGTGLGIIGETQYF.

The V call is TRBV29-1, the J call TRBJ2-3; 8 nucleotides line up with TRBD2. Trimming at V came to 6 bases and at J to 5 bases, leaving 10 bases not matched to a gene. CDR3 length equals 14 residues. Germline V gene lookup returns CDR1 SQVTM and CDR2 ANQGSEA. CDR3 nucleotide sequence: TGCAGCGTAAGACTAGCGCCAATAGGAGATACGCAGTATTTT. This gives the protein CSVRLAPIGDTQYF.